This T cell receptor (beta chain) derives from a study of post-analysis software for immune sequencing data. Sequencing libraries made from TCR beta cDNA carried unique molecular identifiers. About 500,000 cDNA molecules were obtained per 1 to 10 million input T cells. TCRdb re-analysed the PCR reads in MiXCR, keeping a single row per CDR3 protein. The sample includes about 770,000 distinct CDR3 sequences, just over 45% seen only once; the top ten take 4.9%. This clonotype has more than one count but fewer than ten. The sequence came from a girl aged 10 to 17 with multiple sclerosis. Sequencing was performed on blood.

CDR3 protein: CASSLIPFQKPGHPLIGANVLTF. The CDR3 DNA reads TGTGCCAGCAGCTTAATCCCTTTTCAGAAACCGGGACATCCACTTATTGGGGCCAACGTCCTGACTTTC. The J gene is TRBJ2-6, the V gene TRBV11-2; TRBD1 is a possible D gene (6 bases). Trimming took 2 bases from V and 3 from J, leaving 32 bases between them. Germline CDR1 and CDR2: SGHAT and FQNNGV. This CDR3 is 23 amino acids long.